These T cell receptor beta chains were read from a single sample in a study of technical replicates of blood from several donors. This table comes from immunoSEQ multiplex PCR, and its TCRdb copy is limited to in-frame clones, with some not included. This sample carries approximately 82,000 clones, 75% to 95% of them seen once, and the ten largest clones take roughly 0.25%. Sequenced: T cells isolated from PBMCs. The receptor set was obtained from a human donor in good health. CDR3s include the opening cysteine and the closing phenylalanine or tryptophan. The D gene is left open where the match is weak. Some rows have no size entry. The others give once, few or many, or a class for an expanded clone.

clone size: NA
D gene: TRBD2
J gene: TRBJ2-3
V gene: TRBV7-2
CDR3 DNA: TGTGCCAGCAGCTTAGTGTGGGGGGGGTCTAGCACAGATACGCAGTATTTT
CDR3 protein: CASSLVWGGSSTDTQYF

clone size: once
D gene: TRBD2
J gene: TRBJ2-7
V gene: TRBV4-1
CDR3 DNA: TGCGCCAGCAGCCACCCTGGCATCGGGACTAGCGCTTCTTACTTTGACTACGAGCAGTACTTC
CDR3 protein: CASSHPGIGTSASYFDYEQYF

clone size: NA
D gene: NA
J gene: TRBJ1-2
V gene: TRBV7-9
CDR3 DNA: TGTGCCAGCAGCCACGAAGAAGGGGCCACGAGTGGCTACACCTTC
CDR3 protein: CASSHEEGATSGYTF

clone size: NA
D gene: NA
J gene: TRBJ2-1
V gene: TRBV13
CDR3 DNA: TGTGCCAGCAGCTTAGGCGGGACACGCTACAATGAGCAGTTCTTC
CDR3 protein: CASSLGGTRYNEQFF

clone size: NA
D gene: NA
J gene: TRBJ1-1
V gene: TRBV5-6
CDR3 DNA: TGTGCCAGCAGCTCCAACCTCGGGGGGGTGAACACTGAAGCTTTCTTT
CDR3 protein: CASSSNLGGVNTEAFF

clone size: NA
D gene: NA
J gene: TRBJ2-7
V gene: TRBV5-1
CDR3 DNA: TGCGCCAGCAGCTTGGTGTCGGCGGCACCGAATGCCTACGAGCAGTACTTC
CDR3 protein: CASSLVSAAPNAYEQYF

clone size: NA
D gene: TRBD1
J gene: TRBJ2-7
V gene: TRBV10-3
CDR3 DNA: TGTGCCATCGGGACAGGGGATTTAGGCGAGCAGTACTTC
CDR3 protein: CAIGTGDLGEQYF

clone size: NA
D gene: NA
J gene: TRBJ1-1
V gene: TRBV2
CDR3 DNA: TGTGCCAGCAGTTCGGACAGGAACACTGAAGCTTTCTTT
CDR3 protein: CASSSDRNTEAFF

clone size: NA
D gene: TRBD1
J gene: TRBJ2-3
V gene: TRBV28
CDR3 DNA: TGTGCCAGCAGTTCACCCGGGACAGGGGTGACAGATACGCAGTATTTT
CDR3 protein: CASSSPGTGVTDTQYF

clone size: NA
D gene: TRBD1
J gene: TRBJ1-2
V gene: TRBV5-4
CDR3 DNA: TGTGCCAGCAGCATAGACAGGGTAGCTAACTATGGCTACACCTTC
CDR3 protein: CASSIDRVANYGYTF

clone size: NA
D gene: NA
J gene: TRBJ2-1
V gene: TRBV7-9
CDR3 DNA: TGTGCCACCCGAGTATTGGAGTACAATGAGCAGTTCTTC
CDR3 protein: CATRVLEYNEQFF

clone size: few
D gene: NA
J gene: TRBJ1-5
V gene: TRBV12-5
CDR3 DNA: TGTGCTAGTGGTTTGGTACCAAGGGGTCAGCCCCAGCATTTT
CDR3 protein: CASGLVPRGQPQHF

clone size: few
D gene: NA
J gene: TRBJ1-2
V gene: TRBV7-9
CDR3 DNA: TGTGCCAGCAGCTCAGACGGGGGAGGTGGCTACACCTTC
CDR3 protein: CASSSDGGGGYTF

clone size: NA
D gene: TRBD2
J gene: TRBJ2-3
V gene: TRBV7-6
CDR3 DNA: TGTGCCACCGGGACTAGCGGGAGGGCCGGCACAGATACGCAGTATTTT
CDR3 protein: CATGTSGRAGTDTQYF

clone size: NA
D gene: TRBD1
J gene: TRBJ2-3
V gene: TRBV10-3
CDR3 DNA: TGTGCCATCAGAGCCAATGCCGGGACAGGGAACGATACGCAGTATTTT
CDR3 protein: CAIRANAGTGNDTQYF

clone size: NA
D gene: NA
J gene: TRBJ2-7
V gene: TRBV27
CDR3 DNA: TGTGCCAGCAGTCCCGATGCGAGGCGGGACTCCTACGAGCAGTACTTC
CDR3 protein: CASSPDARRDSYEQYF

clone size: NA
D gene: NA
J gene: TRBJ1-5
V gene: TRBV27
CDR3 DNA: TGTGCCAGCAGTTTAGAGGGTCCGACTTATCAGCCCCAGCATTTT
CDR3 protein: CASSLEGPTYQPQHF

clone size: NA
D gene: TRBD1
J gene: TRBJ1-5
V gene: TRBV19
CDR3 DNA: TGTGCCAGTAGTATAGGGCCCGGACAGGGACTTTATAGCAATCAGCCCCAGCATTTT
CDR3 protein: CASSIGPGQGLYSNQPQHF

clone size: NA
D gene: NA
J gene: TRBJ2-7
V gene: TRBV6-1
CDR3 DNA: TGTGCCAGCAGCACGGCGGTATCCTACGAGCAGTACTTC
CDR3 protein: CASSTAVSYEQYF

clone size: NA
D gene: TRBD1
J gene: TRBJ1-2
V gene: TRBV6-5
CDR3 DNA: TGTGCCAGCAGTTACGTAGGGGGCAGGGAGTCTAGTGGCTACACCTTC
CDR3 protein: CASSYVGGRESSGYTF

clone size: NA
D gene: NA
J gene: TRBJ1-1
V gene: TRBV11-1
CDR3 DNA: TGTGCCAGCAGCCCACGGGGGGGTCCTGAAGCTTTCTTT
CDR3 protein: CASSPRGGPEAFF

clone size: once
D gene: TRBD1
J gene: TRBJ2-7
V gene: TRBV7-9
CDR3 DNA: TGTGCCAGCAGCTTAGAGGGGGCAGCCGCCTACGAGCAGTACTTC
CDR3 protein: CASSLEGAAAYEQYF

clone size: NA
D gene: TRBD1
J gene: TRBJ2-1
V gene: TRBV2
CDR3 DNA: TGTGCCAGCACCGGGACAGAGAAGAATGAGCAGTTCTTC
CDR3 protein: CASTGTEKNEQFF

clone size: NA
D gene: NA
J gene: TRBJ2-3
V gene: TRBV4-1
CDR3 DNA: TGCGCCAGCAGCCACCCGTTTGAGGGAGTCACAGATACGCAGTATTTT
CDR3 protein: CASSHPFEGVTDTQYF

clone size: NA
D gene: NA
J gene: TRBJ2-1
V gene: TRBV19
CDR3 DNA: TGTGCCAGTAGTGCGAGGATACGGGATGAGCAGTTCTTC
CDR3 protein: CASSARIRDEQFF

clone size: NA
D gene: TRBD1
J gene: TRBJ2-7
V gene: TRBV5-5
CDR3 DNA: TGTGCCAGCAGCCGAGGACAGGGGTCTCCCTACGAGCAGTACTTC
CDR3 protein: CASSRGQGSPYEQYF

clone size: once
D gene: TRBD2
J gene: TRBJ2-7
V gene: TRBV4-2
CDR3 DNA: TGTGCCAGCAGCCAAGAACGACTAGCGGACTACGAGCAGTACTTC
CDR3 protein: CASSQERLADYEQYF

clone size: NA
D gene: TRBD1
J gene: TRBJ2-7
V gene: TRBV4-1
CDR3 DNA: TGCGCCAGCAGCCAAGGAGGTCAGTTCGGGACAGGTGCTTCCAACGAGCAGTACTTC
CDR3 protein: CASSQGGQFGTGASNEQYF

clone size: NA
D gene: NA
J gene: TRBJ2-7
V gene: TRBV28
CDR3 DNA: TGTGCCAGCAGTCCGAATTCGGAGGCCTACGAGCAGTACTTC
CDR3 protein: CASSPNSEAYEQYF

clone size: NA
D gene: TRBD1
J gene: TRBJ1-2
V gene: TRBV10-3
CDR3 DNA: TGTGCCATCAGCTCTCCGGGACAGGGGGCTAACGGCTACACCTTC
CDR3 protein: CAISSPGQGANGYTF

clone size: NA
D gene: NA
J gene: TRBJ2-5
V gene: TRBV11-2
CDR3 DNA: TGTGCCAGCAGCTTACAAAAGACCCAGTACTTC
CDR3 protein: CASSLQKTQYF

clone size: NA
D gene: NA
J gene: TRBJ1-1
V gene: TRBV2
CDR3 DNA: TGTGCCAGCAGTACCACAGGGAACACTGAAGCTTTCTTT
CDR3 protein: CASSTTGNTEAFF

clone size: NA
D gene: TRBD2
J gene: TRBJ2-3
V gene: TRBV6-4
CDR3 DNA: TGTGCCAGCAGTGACCTAGCGGGGGATAGAGATACGCAGTATTTT
CDR3 protein: CASSDLAGDRDTQYF

clone size: NA
D gene: TRBD2
J gene: TRBJ2-7
V gene: TRBV13
CDR3 DNA: TGTGCCAGCAGCTTTCCTAGCGGGGGGTCCTACGAGCAGTACTTC
CDR3 protein: CASSFPSGGSYEQYF

clone size: NA
D gene: TRBD1
J gene: TRBJ2-5
V gene: TRBV6-1
CDR3 DNA: TGTGCCAGCAGCCTAGGACAGGGAGAGACCCAGTACTTC
CDR3 protein: CASSLGQGETQYF

clone size: NA
D gene: NA
J gene: TRBJ2-7
V gene: TRBV5-1
CDR3 DNA: TGCGCCAGCAGCTTGGGTACAGGATCTGCCTACGAGCAGTACTTC
CDR3 protein: CASSLGTGSAYEQYF

clone size: NA
D gene: TRBD2
J gene: TRBJ2-1
V gene: TRBV5-4
CDR3 DNA: TGTGCCAGCAGCCCGGACCGACTAGCGGGAGTTTATGAGCAGTTCTTC
CDR3 protein: CASSPDRLAGVYEQFF

clone size: NA
D gene: NA
J gene: TRBJ1-5
V gene: TRBV19
CDR3 DNA: TGTGCCAGTAGTATAGAGGCAGGGAAGCATCAGCCCCAGCATTTT
CDR3 protein: CASSIEAGKHQPQHF

clone size: once
D gene: NA
J gene: TRBJ2-1
V gene: TRBV11-3
CDR3 DNA: TGTGCCAGCAGCTCCGGGACTCCGTCCTACAATGAGCAGTTCTTC
CDR3 protein: CASSSGTPSYNEQFF

clone size: NA
D gene: NA
J gene: TRBJ2-7
V gene: TRBV6-1
CDR3 DNA: TGTGCCAGCAGTGAATCTAGCGTCTACGAGCAGTACTTC
CDR3 protein: CASSESSVYEQYF

clone size: NA
D gene: NA
J gene: TRBJ2-1
V gene: TRBV5-4
CDR3 DNA: TGTGCCAGCAGCCCGGCTGGAGGGAATGAGCAGTTCTTC
CDR3 protein: CASSPAGGNEQFF